A single T cell receptor beta chain is shown here with its context. Its cognate antigen is unknown. The data were obtained in a study of radiation and T cells in renal cell carcinoma. Study-level results: No pretreatment tumor biopsies were available for baseline clonotypes. Top tumor clonotypes rose in blood 2 weeks post-radiation, then contracted.

Sample time point: baseline pretreatment blood. Described treatment: 15 Gy SBRT to primary tumor, nephrectomy 4 weeks later. This renal cell carcinoma was of the clear cell type. The CDR3 is 12 residues long. The germline gives CDR1 SGHRS, CDR2 YFSETQ. Trimming removed 0 bases from V and 9 bases from J, with 7 bases in between. Using immunoSEQ multiplex PCR, the repertoire was profiled, and TCRdb retains in-frame clones only, with some absent. The data contain over 45,000 clones, 60% to 85% of them seen just once; the ten biggest clones take up about 7.1%. The V gene is TRBV5-1, the J gene TRBJ2-1; D assignment may be TRBD1 or TRBD2 (5 bases each). The clonotype was recovered from a man in his sixties with renal cell carcinoma. Here the sequenced sample was blood, taken from a patient whose treatment included radiotherapy and nephrectomy. The CDR3 DNA is TGCGCCAGCAGCTTGGAGGGGACTGAGCAGTTCTTC. This codes for CASSLEGTEQFF.